This T cell receptor beta chain was captured by sequencing in a study of OX40 agonist ivuxolimab in advanced cancers. Study context: A male proportion of approximately 80% was recorded, with mean age about 62 years and range roughly 23 to 85. Three dose-escalation patients had partial responses: one with hepatocellular carcinoma and two with cutaneous melanoma. Study results and caveats: The authors did not determine the antigen specificity of the expanded peripheral T cells.

Measured with immunoSEQ multiplex PCR; TCRdb has only the in-frame clones, and not every one. The sample includes around 46,000 clones, 85% to 90% seen only once; the top ten take roughly a third. About this clone itself: The antigen remains unidentified.

CDR3 length equals 16 residues. Germline CDR1 reads SEHNR; CDR2 reads FQNEAQ (reference sequence). With 5 bases clipped from V and 5 bases from J, the junction kept 9 bases outside the gene matches. This chain uses TRBV7-9 with TRBJ2-1; 10 bases match TRBD2. The sequencing used CD4+ or CD8+ T cells sorted from blood, collected in a trial of the OX40 agonist ivuxolimab. The source is an adult with an advanced solid tumor such as melanoma, head and neck, liver or kidney cancer. CDR3: CASSTWTSGSHNEQFF. For the CDR3, the DNA is TGTGCCAGCAGCACATGGACTAGCGGATCTCACAATGAGCAGTTCTTC.